This T cell receptor (beta chain) was recorded in a study of OX40 agonist ivuxolimab in advanced cancers. General study points: The study found among the lowest clonal expansion in partial responders at 0.1-3.0 mg/kg. The study found that CD8+ T cells averaged more expanded clones than CD4+.

Patients with a history of autoimmune disease or on systemic immunosuppression were excluded. As regards this clone: The antigen is unknown.

Repertoires were generated with immunoSEQ multiplex PCR, while TCRdb's copy carries only in-frame clones and drops some. The data contain about 70,000 clones, around four fifths of them singletons. The CDR3 has 12 amino acids. V gave up 5 bases and J gave up 7 bases; unmatched junction bases: 4. Germline V gives CDR1 SGHRS, CDR2 YFSETQ. This clonotype was sampled from an adult with an advanced solid tumor such as melanoma, head and neck, liver or kidney cancer. The specimen was CD4+ or CD8+ T cells sorted from blood, collected in a trial of the OX40 agonist ivuxolimab. The chain links TRBV5-1 to TRBJ1-1; 8 bases line up with TRBD1. In DNA, the CDR3 is TGCGCCAGCAGTCAGGACAGGGTTGAAGCTTTCTTT. This encodes CASSQDRVEAFF.